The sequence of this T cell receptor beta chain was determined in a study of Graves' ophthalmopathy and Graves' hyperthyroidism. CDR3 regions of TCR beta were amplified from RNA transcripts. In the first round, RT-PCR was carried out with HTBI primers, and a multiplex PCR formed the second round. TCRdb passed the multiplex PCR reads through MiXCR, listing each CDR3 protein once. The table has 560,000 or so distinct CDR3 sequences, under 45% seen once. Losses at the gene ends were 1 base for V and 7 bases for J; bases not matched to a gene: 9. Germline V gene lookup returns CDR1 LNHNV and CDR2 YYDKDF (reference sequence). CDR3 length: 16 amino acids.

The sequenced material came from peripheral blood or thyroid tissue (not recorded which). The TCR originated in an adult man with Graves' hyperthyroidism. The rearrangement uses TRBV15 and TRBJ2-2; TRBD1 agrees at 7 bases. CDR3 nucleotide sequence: TGTGCCACCAGCAGAGGGGCAGGGGGAGAAGGCGGGGAGCTGTTTTTT. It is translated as CATSRGAGGEGGELFF.